The entry that follows covers one TCR beta chain sequence. Its antigen is undetermined. CDR1 MNHEY and CDR2 SVGAGI come from the germline V gene. V was clipped by 2 bases and J by 4 bases; unmatched bases: 10. The CDR3 sequence is 16 residues long. It was from 10 ml of fresh peripheral blood that the PBMCs came. The data derive from a study of Graves' ophthalmopathy and Graves' hyperthyroidism. The study, taken as a whole, reports: Among thyroid clonotypes expanded above 0.001 frequency, most also appeared in blood.

The authors amplified TCR beta CDR3 regions, and they did so from RNA transcripts for repertoire sequencing. HTBI primers were employed in first-round RT-PCR, then a second-round multiplex PCR followed. TCRdb analysed the multiplex PCR reads with MiXCR anew, one entry per CDR3 protein. Of approximately 210,000 distinct CDR3 sequences in the sample, approximately 29% were seen once. The sample consisted of peripheral blood. The chain joins TRBV6-5 to TRBJ1-1; 7 bases fit TRBD1. This receptor was taken from a man aged 45-65 years with Graves' ophthalmopathy. The CDR3 bases are TGTGCCAGCAGTTACGGGTTGAGGGGGCCGGCCACTGAAGCTTTCTTT. Translation: CASSYGLRGPATEAFF.